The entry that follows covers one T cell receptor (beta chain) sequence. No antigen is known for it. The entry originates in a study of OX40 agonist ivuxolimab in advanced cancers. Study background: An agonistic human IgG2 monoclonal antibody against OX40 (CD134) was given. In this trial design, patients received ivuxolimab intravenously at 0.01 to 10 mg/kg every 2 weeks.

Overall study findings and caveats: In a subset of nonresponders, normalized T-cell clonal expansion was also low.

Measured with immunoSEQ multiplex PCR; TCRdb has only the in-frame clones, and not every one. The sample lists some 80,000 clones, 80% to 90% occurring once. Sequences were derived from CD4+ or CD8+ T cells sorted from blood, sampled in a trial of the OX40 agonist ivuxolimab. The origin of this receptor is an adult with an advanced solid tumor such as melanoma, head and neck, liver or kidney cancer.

CDR3 sequence (DNA): TGTGCCAGCAGCCACAGGGCGAACACAGATACGCAGTATTTT. This gives the protein CASSHRANTDTQYF. V usage is TRBV6-6 and J usage is TRBJ2-3, with a possible D match to TRBD1 (6 bases). CDR3 length: 14 amino acids. V lost 6 bases, J lost 2 bases, and 12 bases lay in between. Per germline, CDR1 MNHNY and CDR2 SVGAGI (reference sequence).